This is a list of T cell receptor beta chains from one sample in a study of cytomegalovirus exposure and HLA in healthy donors. Generated by immunoSEQ multiplex PCR, the TCRdb table keeps only in-frame clones and is missing some. The table has 150,000 to 200,000 clones, 75% seen once. Specimen: PBMCs. The source of these receptors is a man aged 18 to 29 in good health and CMV-seropositive. CDR3s include the opening cysteine and the closing phenylalanine or tryptophan. D genes are given only for firm matches.

d_call	v_call	j_call	cdr3_aa
TRBD1	TRBV10-3	TRBJ1-1	CAISQQGEGTEAFF
-	TRBV28	TRBJ1-1	CASTRGGPAGGEAFF
-	TRBV18	TRBJ1-2	CASSTGHPNYGYTF
TRBD2	TRBV29-1	TRBJ2-1	CSVGGSSYNEQFF
TRBD2	TRBV11-2	TRBJ2-1	CASSVGSTGLLYNEQFF
TRBD2	TRBV10-2	TRBJ2-7	CASSPGLAAYEQYF
-	TRBV9	TRBJ2-1	CASGRSYNEQFF
-	TRBV7-6	TRBJ2-1	CASSLFSGNEQFF
-	TRBV4-1	TRBJ2-1	CASSQYGAGGGGGSYNEQFF
TRBD1	TRBV29-1	TRBJ2-5	CSVRDRVRRETQYF
TRBD1	TRBV27	TRBJ2-2	CASSPRQGNTGELFF
TRBD1	TRBV29-1	TRBJ2-3	CSVTKAGTVTDTQYF
-	TRBV21-1	TRBJ2-5	CASSKAGREGRIETQYF
TRBD2	TRBV4-2	TRBJ2-3	CASSQEVGTSGNTQYF
-	TRBV30	TRBJ1-2	CAWLKGNYGYTF
TRBD2	TRBV2	TRBJ2-3	CASSEGGTSGDTQYF
-	TRBV9	TRBJ1-3	CASSVPEIGTIYF
-	TRBV7-9	TRBJ1-3	CASSSQGRGGGNTIYF
TRBD1	TRBV23-1	TRBJ1-4	CASRAGRGSFRTNEKLFF
TRBD1	TRBV27	TRBJ1-1	CASSTNRGNTEAFF
-	TRBV30	TRBJ2-5	CAWGWRGVQETQYF
TRBD1	TRBV19	TRBJ1-4	CASSTGDSQNEKLFF
-	TRBV29-1	TRBJ2-6	CSVKTPGAHGANVLTF
TRBD2	TRBV5-4	TRBJ2-7	CASSPTSENEQYF
TRBD2	TRBV10-3	TRBJ2-7	CAISFPLRAEGLAGVRGEQYF
-	TRBV2	TRBJ1-5	CASSEDSDQPQHF
TRBD1	TRBV6-1	TRBJ2-7	CASSPGQGFSYEQYF
-	TRBV9	TRBJ2-1	CASSGLNRAWGAAGNEQFF
TRBD2	TRBV5-1	TRBJ2-1	CASSRTSGVYNEQFF
-	TRBV27	TRBJ1-1	CASSLTGTRTEAFF
-	TRBV29-1	TRBJ2-7	CSAWGVREQYF
TRBD2	TRBV5-1	TRBJ2-3	CASSLSSGTTDTQYF
TRBD1	TRBV18	TRBJ1-4	CASSPQQTGGVEKLFF
TRBD2	TRBV7-3	TRBJ2-1	CASSLMLAGVYNEQFF
-	TRBV29-1	TRBJ2-7	CSVEVAAPYEQYF
TRBD1	TRBV11-2	TRBJ2-1	CASSEQGASYNEQFF
-	TRBV7-8	TRBJ1-5	CASSFRANQPQHF
TRBD1	TRBV4-1	TRBJ1-5	CASSQPGQGQPQHF
TRBD2	TRBV18	TRBJ2-1	CASSPPGSGRPLEQFF
TRBD2	TRBV7-2	TRBJ2-5	CASSLGGRAGAYF
-	TRBV2	TRBJ1-4	CASSEAGRNEKLFF
-	TRBV7-3	TRBJ2-5	CASSLNPGLGETQYF
-	TRBV7-3	TRBJ2-3	CASSLKRAGVDSTDTQYF
-	TRBV19	TRBJ1-5	CATSLRVNQPQHF
TRBD2	TRBV28	TRBJ2-1	CASSTTGTRSNEQFF
-	TRBV27	TRBJ2-1	CASSFESETYNEQFF
-	TRBV27	TRBJ2-7	CASSLRDTLSYEQYF
TRBD1	TRBV28	TRBJ1-2	CASRPAGGVSMYGYTF
-	TRBV5-4	TRBJ1-2	CASSFGRGGGDGYTF